This T cell receptor (beta chain) was obtained from a study of neurological immune-mediated disorders. This clonotype was seen many times. Its antigen is as yet unknown. The CDR3 loop spans 14 amino acids. Trimming cost V 5 bases and J 0 bases; bases outside gene matches: 7. Germline CDR1 is SQVTM and CDR2 is ANQGSEA. 5'RACE employing 10-nucleotide random UMIs yielded the cDNA. From 15-18 subjects, over 180 million TCR-beta sequences were obtained in each sequencing run. TCRdb called the 5' RACE reads again in MiXCR, with one record for every CDR3 protein. Seen here are approximately 66,000 distinct CDR3 sequences, under 5% observed once, and the top ten hold around 7%. Study-wide findings and caveats: One cluster of related CDR3 sequences contained, by phylogenetic grouping, the repertoires of 18 of 34 multiple sclerosis patients and formed a possible signature.

This chain links TRBV29-1 with TRBJ2-7; 7 nucleotides align to TRBD1. The TCR originated in a man in his thirties or forties with multiple sclerosis. The sequenced sample consisted of PBMCs. The CDR3 bases are TGCAGCGTTTATACCAGGGGGAGCTCCTACGAGCAGTACTTC. This sequence encodes CSVYTRGSSYEQYF.